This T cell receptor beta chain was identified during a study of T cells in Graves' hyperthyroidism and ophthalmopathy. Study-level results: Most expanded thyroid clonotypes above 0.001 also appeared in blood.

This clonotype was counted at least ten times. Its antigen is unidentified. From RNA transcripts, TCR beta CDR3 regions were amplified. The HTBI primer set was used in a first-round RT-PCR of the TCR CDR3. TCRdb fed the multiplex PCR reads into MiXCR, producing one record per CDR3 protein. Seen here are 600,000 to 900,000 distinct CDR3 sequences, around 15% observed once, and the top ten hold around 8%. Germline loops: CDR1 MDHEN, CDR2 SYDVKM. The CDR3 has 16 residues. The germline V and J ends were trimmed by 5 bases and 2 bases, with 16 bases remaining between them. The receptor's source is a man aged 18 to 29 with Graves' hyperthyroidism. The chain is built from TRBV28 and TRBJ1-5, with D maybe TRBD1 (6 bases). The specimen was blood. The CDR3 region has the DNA TGTGCCAGCAGTCTTGGACAGCCCATTGGCAATCAGCCCCAGCATTTT. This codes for CASSLGQPIGNQPQHF.